This T cell receptor beta chain comes out of a study of cytomegalovirus exposure and HLA in healthy donors. For this clone: No antigen is known for it.

The PCR contained 60 Vbeta and 13 Jbeta primers. Using immunoSEQ multiplex PCR, the repertoire was profiled, and TCRdb retains in-frame clones only, with some absent. The data show roughly 130,000 clones, 74% seen once. Overall study results and limits: V- and J-gene trimming of TCR beta was linked (in a later analysis) to a missense DCLRE1C variant.

Deletions cut 2 bases from V and 4 bases from J, with 12 bases between. CDR1 and CDR2 (germline): MNHNY, SVGAGI (reference sequence). The CDR3 is 14 amino acids. The sample was PBMCs. The chain is built from TRBV6-6 and TRBJ2-7; a possible D gene is TRBD1 (6 bases). The origin of this receptor is a woman aged 45-60 years in good health and CMV-seropositive. The CDR3, as DNA: TGTGCCAGCAGTTACGGCAGGGGCTGGTACGAGCAGTACTTC. It specifies CASSYGRGWYEQYF.